The 32 T cell receptor beta chains listed next were all sequenced from one sample in a study of cytomegalovirus exposure and HLA in healthy donors. Assay: immunoSEQ multiplex PCR; the TCRdb copy retains only in-frame clones and omits some. The table shows around 160,000 clones, with approximately 86% occurring only once. Sequenced sample: PBMCs. These receptors were obtained from a man aged 25-45 years in good health and CMV-seropositive.

This clone has more than one count but fewer than ten. The CDR3 here is CATRGRLDTEAFF. CDR3 nucleotides: TGTGCCACTCGTGGCAGGCTGGACACTGAAGCTTTCTTT. The chain has TRBV27 and TRBJ1-1; D remains ambiguous. V lost 10 bases to trimming and J lost 3 bases, with 15 bases between them. This CDR3 has 13 residues. Germline-derived CDR1 and CDR2 are MNHEY and SMNVEV (reference sequence).

The chain carries TRBV27 and TRBJ2-1, with 7 bases that match TRBD2. Germline V lookup: CDR1 MNHEY, CDR2 SMNVEV (reference sequence). The CDR3 totals 14 residues. Germline trimming cut 4 bases from V and 8 bases from J; bases unmatched to any gene: 8. CDR3: CASSSGRGGDEQFF. The CDR3 DNA reads as TGTGCCAGCAGTTCTGGACGGGGAGGGGATGAGCAGTTCTTC.

The chain recombines TRBV30 with TRBJ2-1; 10 bases map to TRBD2. Germline values: CDR1 GTSNPN, CDR2 SVGIG (reference sequence). The CDR3 is 14 amino acids. V lost 8 bases and J lost 7; bases outside the gene matches: 11. CDR3 residues: CAALSGGAGNEQFF. The CDR3 DNA sequence: TGTGCCGCCCTAAGCGGGGGGGCAGGGAATGAGCAGTTCTTC. Full variable domain (outside the CDR3, taken from reference TRBV30 and TRBJ2-1): SQTIHQWPATLVQPVGSPLSLECTVEGTSNPNLYWYRQAAGRGLQLLFYSVGIGQISSEVPQNLSASRPQDRQFILSSKKLLLSDSGFYLCAALSGGAGNEQFFGPGTRLTVL.

This clone was seen just once. The V call is TRBV27, the J call TRBJ2-1, with 9 positions matching TRBD2. The trim removed 5 bases at V and 5 bases at J, leaving 10 bases unmatched. The germline gives CDR1 MNHEY, CDR2 SMNVEV (reference sequence). The CDR3 has 16 residues. The CDR3 protein is CASSLRWTSVNNEQFF. CDR3 sequence (DNA): TGTGCCAGCAGTCTTAGATGGACTAGCGTTAACAATGAGCAGTTCTTC.

CDR3 loop: CASSLGTVLAGPYNEQFF. CDR3 in DNA: TGTGCCAGCAGCTTGGGCACCGTACTAGCGGGACCTTACAATGAGCAGTTCTTC. This chain joins TRBV5-4 and TRBJ2-1; TRBD2 matches at 10 bases. Germline CDR1 SGHNT, CDR2 YYREEE (reference sequence). This CDR3 comprises 18 residues. Trimming took 0 bases from V and 4 from J; bases not matched to a gene: 10.

This clone showed up just once. V gene TRBV7-2 combines with J gene TRBJ2-5; TRBD1 is a possible D gene (5 bases). Germline lookup yields CDR1 SGHTA and CDR2 FQGNSA. The CDR3 contains 15 residues. Trimming shortened V by 1 base and J by 5 bases, and 14 bases separated the two germline ends. Written as DNA, the CDR3 is TGTGCCAGCAGCTTAGTTGGACCTAAGGGGGAGACCCAGTACTTC. The encoded protein is CASSLVGPKGETQYF.

The J gene is TRBJ2-7, the V gene TRBV19; TRBD1 matches 7 bases. The V segment lost 5 bases and the J segment 2 bases; nucleotides outside the gene matches: 9. The CDR3 runs 15 residues. Per the germline V gene, CDR1 is LNHDA and CDR2 is SQIVND (reference sequence). DNA for the CDR3: TGTGCCAGTAGTTATCGGGACAGTAGGACCTACGAGCAGTACTTC. Its protein is CASSYRDSRTYEQYF.

The V call is TRBV6-5, the J call TRBJ2-1; TRBD2 matches at 7 bases. V dropped 0 bases and J dropped 7; count of bases not matched to a gene: 6. This CDR3 spans 15 amino acids. Per germline, CDR1 MNHEY and CDR2 SVGAGI. CDR3: CASSYSTGGLNEQFF. In DNA, the CDR3 is TGTGCCAGCAGTTACTCGACGGGGGGTTTGAATGAGCAGTTCTTC.

The V call is TRBV5-1, the J call TRBJ1-3; D uncertain. The ends were cut back, 4 bases at V and 4 bases at J, with 15 bases in the middle. The CDR3 has 15 residues. Germline CDR1 reads SGHRS; CDR2 reads YFSETQ. CDR3 residues: CASSLGLGAGNTIYF. The CDR3, as DNA: TGCGCCAGCAGCCTAGGTTTAGGCGCGGGAAACACCATATATTTT.

This clone showed up just once. The chain recombines TRBV18 with TRBJ1-6; 9 nucleotides align to TRBD1. The CDR3 length is 14 residues. Germline CDR1 KGHSH, CDR2 LQKENI. The junction had 4 bases not matched to a gene; V was cut back by 3 bases and J by 10 bases. This chain's CDR3 is CASSPTGGESPLHF. In DNA, the CDR3 is TGTGCCAGCTCACCGACAGGGGGGGAGTCACCCCTCCACTTT.

This rearrangement joins TRBV7-6 to TRBJ2-7; TRBD2 aligns across 9 bases. V dropped 3 bases and J dropped 7; count of bases not matched to a gene: 13. The CDR3 has 16 amino acids. Germline CDR1 is SGHVS and CDR2 is FNYEAQ. The CDR3 protein is CASSLTAGGSSSEQYF. The CDR3 region has the DNA TGTGCCAGCAGCTTGACAGCGGGGGGTTCGTCGTCTGAGCAGTACTTC.

The rearrangement joins TRBV23-1 to TRBJ2-7; no clear D. TRBV23-1 is an ORF, and what it does is uncertain. The CDR3 has 15 amino acids. Trimming pared 4 bases from V and 0 bases from J, leaving 13 bases between. The CDR3 sequence: CASSRPRGNSYEQYF. CDR3 nucleotides: TGCGCCAGCAGTCGGCCCCGCGGAAACTCCTACGAGCAGTACTTC.

CDR3 in DNA: TGCAGCGTTGAAGCGGCAGGGGGCGCCCCAGATACGCAGTATTTT. Protein product: CSVEAAGGAPDTQYF. The genes are TRBV29-1 and TRBJ2-3; TRBD1 aligns across 8 bases. The CDR3 runs 15 residues. Germline loops: CDR1 SQVTM, CDR2 ANQGSEA. The V segment lost 1 base and the J segment 4 bases; nucleotides outside the gene matches: 7.

V gene TRBV4-1 combines with J gene TRBJ2-3, with TRBD2 matching over 9 bases. This CDR3 region has 15 residues. CDR1 MGHRA and CDR2 YSYEKL come from the germline V gene. The V gene end was trimmed by 4 bases and the J gene end by 2 bases; junction bases not matched to a gene: 4. CDR3 DNA: TGCGCCAGCAGCCCGGGACTAGCTTTCACAGATACGCAGTATTTT. Protein product: CASSPGLAFTDTQYF.

This clone was picked up a small number of times. Other nucleotide sequences in the sample specify the same CDR3. The chain has TRBV7-9 and TRBJ1-1; weak D call: TRBD1 (5 bases). The V end lost 1 base, the J end lost 5 bases, and 14 bases lay between the germline ends. The CDR3 runs 15 residues. The germline CDR1 and CDR2 sequences are SEHNR and FQNEAQ (reference sequence). CDR3 region: CASSLGAGIGTEAFF. Written as DNA, the CDR3 is TGTGCCAGCAGCTTAGGGGCAGGGATAGGAACTGAAGCTTTCTTT. Supplemented by reference TRBV7-9 and TRBJ1-1, the full variable domain reads DTGVSQNPRHKITKRGQNVTFRCDPISEHNRLYWYRQTLGQGPEFLTYFQNEAQLEKSRLLSDRFSAERPKGSFSTLEIQRTEQGDSAMYLCASSLGAGIGTEAFFGQGTRLTVV.

This rearrangement joins TRBV2 to TRBJ2-1; the match to TRBD2 covers 11 bases. V shed 7 bases and J 4 bases; nucleotides not matched to a gene: 6. The V gene's germline CDR1 is SNHLY and CDR2 FYNNEI. This CDR3 has 15 amino acids. The CDR3 here is CASKLAGGRYNEQFF. As DNA, the CDR3 is TGTGCCAGCAAGTTAGCGGGGGGGCGTTACAATGAGCAGTTCTTC.

The chain recombines TRBV4-3 with TRBJ2-5; 12 positions agree with TRBD2. Germline V CDR1 and CDR2: LGHNA, YSLEER. This CDR3 spans 15 amino acids. Trimming cost V 1 base and J 4 bases; bases outside gene matches: 1. CDR3 in amino acids: CASSQALAGGETQYF. CDR3 nucleotides: TGCGCCAGCAGCCAAGCACTAGCGGGGGGAGAGACCCAGTACTTC.

V is TRBV4-1 and J is TRBJ1-2, with 7 nucleotides matching TRBD1. The germline gives CDR1 MGHRA, CDR2 YSYEKL. V trimming: 0 bases; J trimming: 6 bases; junction bases outside the gene matches: 10. The CDR3 sequence is 16 residues long. The CDR3, as DNA: TGCGCCAGCAGCCAAGAAGGCGCAGGGGGAATAGATGGCTACACCTTC. Amino acids: CASSQEGAGGIDGYTF.

The CDR3 is CASSPGRRPDYGYTF. The CDR3 region has the DNA TGTGCCAGTAGTCCCGGGAGAAGGCCGGACTATGGCTACACCTTC. The chain has TRBV19 and TRBJ1-2; no clear D gene. The ends were cut back, 5 bases at V and 3 bases at J, with 16 bases in the middle. The CDR3 extends over 15 amino acids. Germline assignment: CDR1 LNHDA and CDR2 SQIVND (reference sequence).

This chain links TRBV19 with TRBJ2-1; no definite D call. The V gene's germline CDR1 is LNHDA and CDR2 SQIVND (reference sequence). CDR3 length equals 12 residues. Trimming removed 6 bases from V and 5 bases from J, with 8 bases in between. The DNA of the CDR3 is TGTGCCAGTAGCAGTTATAACAATGAGCAGTTCTTC. It is translated as CASSSYNNEQFF.

The V and J genes are TRBV10-3 and TRBJ1-1; perhaps TRBD1 as D (6 bases). The germline V gene has CDR1 ENHRY and CDR2 SYGVKD. This CDR3 comprises 13 residues. V dropped 4 bases and J dropped 3 bases, with 9 bases sitting between them. CDR3 in amino acids: CAISASGDTEAFF. CDR3 bases: TGTGCCATCAGTGCTTCAGGGGACACTGAAGCTTTCTTT.

The chain combines TRBV30 with TRBJ1-2, with 9 bases matching TRBD1. Per germline, CDR1 GTSNPN and CDR2 SVGIG (reference sequence). CDR3 length equals 15 residues. V was pared by 0 bases and J by 3 bases, with 5 bases of the junction left unmatched. The CDR3, as DNA: TGTGCCTGGAGTGTTTGGGACAGGGCGGACTATGGCTACACCTTC. It specifies CAWSVWDRADYGYTF. Based on the CDR3 plus reference TRBV30 and TRBJ1-2, the full variable domain is SQTIHQWPATLVQPVGSPLSLECTVEGTSNPNLYWYRQAAGRGLQLLFYSVGIGQISSEVPQNLSASRPQDRQFILSSKKLLLSDSGFYLCAWSVWDRADYGYTFGSGTRLTVV.

This clone was detected a few times. The chain recombines TRBV2 with TRBJ1-5; TRBD1 matches 8 bases. The V segment lost 8 bases and the J segment 5 bases; nucleotides outside the gene matches: 5. The CDR3 runs to 13 residues. Germline CDR1 reads SNHLY; CDR2 reads FYNNEI. The CDR3 sequence: CASSTGEDQPQHF. The CDR3 bases are TGTGCCAGCTCGACAGGGGAGGATCAGCCCCAGCATTTT.

The chain employs TRBV5-1 and TRBJ1-1; D not resolved. From germline, CDR1 is SGHRS and CDR2 YFSETQ. V was clipped by 6 bases and J by 0 bases, with 15 bases between them. This CDR3 has 15 amino acids. The DNA of the CDR3 is TGCGCCAGCATCCCGATGGCGGGGATGAACACTGAAGCTTTCTTT. It encodes CASIPMAGMNTEAFF.

This clone was seen a handful of times. V usage is TRBV5-6 and J usage is TRBJ2-1; TRBD1 is a possible D gene (7 bases). V shed 8 bases and J shed 3 bases, with 12 bases lying between them. The CDR3 has 13 residues. Germline V gives CDR1 SGHDT, CDR2 YYEEEE. In DNA, the CDR3 is TGTGCCAGTAACAGGGGAGGCTACAATGAGCAGTTCTTC. Translation gives CASNRGGYNEQFF.

The chain employs TRBV6-1 and TRBJ2-1; no clear D gene. The CDR3 covers 13 residues. Germline assignment: CDR1 MNHNS and CDR2 SASEGT. Trimming took off 3 bases at V and 10 bases at J, with 13 bases between the two ends. This CDR3 is CASSDGSLREQFF. The DNA of the CDR3 is TGTGCCAGCAGTGACGGTTCTCTCCGGGAGCAGTTCTTC.

The chain is built from TRBV5-1 and TRBJ2-7; D is possibly TRBD1 (5 bases). V was shortened by 2 bases and J by 4 bases, with 10 bases between the two germline ends. CDR3 length: 13 residues. The germline gives CDR1 SGHRS, CDR2 YFSETQ. CDR3 loop: CASSFTGQYEQYF. CDR3 nucleotides: TGCGCCAGCAGCTTTACCGGACAATACGAGCAGTACTTC.

This clone was recorded once. The chain employs TRBV7-3 and TRBJ2-1; 10 positions match TRBD2. The CDR3 runs to 16 residues. Germline V gene data show CDR1 as SGHTA and CDR2 as FQGTGA. Unmatched junction bases numbered 10, after V lost 4 bases and J lost 7 bases. CDR3 amino acids: CASSSMGLAFGNEQFF. The CDR3 DNA follows: TGTGCCAGCAGCTCAATGGGACTAGCGTTTGGGAATGAGCAGTTCTTC. Based on the CDR3 plus reference TRBV7-3 and TRBJ2-1, the full variable domain is GAGVSQTPSNKVTEKGKYVELRCDPISGHTALYWYRQSLGQGPEFLIYFQGTGAADDSGLPNDRFFAVRPEGSVSTLKIQRTERGDSAVYLCASSSMGLAFGNEQFFGPGTRLTVL.

The chain has TRBV5-1 and TRBJ2-3; possibly TRBD2 for D (5 bases). V was pared by 0 bases and J by 2 bases, with 10 bases between. From germline, CDR1 is SGHRS and CDR2 YFSETQ. This CDR3 comprises 15 residues. CDR3: CASSLEAGFTDTQYF. DNA for the CDR3: TGCGCCAGCAGCTTGGAGGCGGGTTTCACAGATACGCAGTATTTT.

The chain uses TRBV4-3 and TRBJ2-1; 8 bases match TRBD2. Trimming cost V 0 bases and J 10 bases; bases outside gene matches: 11. CDR1 and CDR2 from the germline V gene are LGHNA and YSLEER. The CDR3 runs 16 residues. CDR3 bases: TGCGCCAGCAGCCAAGATAAGAGGCGGGGGGAGGGGGAGCAGTTCTTC. The encoded protein is CASSQDKRRGEGEQFF.

This rearrangement joins TRBV5-6 to TRBJ2-7; D perhaps matches TRBD1 (5 bases). Germline assignment: CDR1 SGHDT and CDR2 YYEEEE. The CDR3 contains 14 residues. Trimming removed 4 bases from V and 0 bases from J, with 11 bases in between. As DNA, the CDR3 is TGTGCCAGCAGCGAACAGGTGTCCTCCTACGAGCAGTACTTC. Protein sequence: CASSEQVSSYEQYF. Based on the CDR3 plus reference TRBV5-6 and TRBJ2-7, the full variable domain is DAGVTQSPTHLIKTRGQQVTLRCSPKSGHDTVSWYQQALGQGPQFIFQYYEEEERQRGNFPDRFSGHQFPNYSSELNVNALLLGDSALYLCASSEQVSSYEQYFGPGTRLTVT.

This clone was seen just once. The chain links TRBV19 to TRBJ1-4, with TRBD1 as a possible D gene (6 bases). V lost 4 bases, J lost 4 bases, and 13 bases lay in between. The CDR3 has 15 amino acids. Germline lookup yields CDR1 LNHDA and CDR2 SQIVND (reference sequence). CDR3 nucleotides: TGTGCCAGTAGTAGGCGGACAGCCGATAATGAAAAACTGTTTTTT. It translates to CASSRRTADNEKLFF.